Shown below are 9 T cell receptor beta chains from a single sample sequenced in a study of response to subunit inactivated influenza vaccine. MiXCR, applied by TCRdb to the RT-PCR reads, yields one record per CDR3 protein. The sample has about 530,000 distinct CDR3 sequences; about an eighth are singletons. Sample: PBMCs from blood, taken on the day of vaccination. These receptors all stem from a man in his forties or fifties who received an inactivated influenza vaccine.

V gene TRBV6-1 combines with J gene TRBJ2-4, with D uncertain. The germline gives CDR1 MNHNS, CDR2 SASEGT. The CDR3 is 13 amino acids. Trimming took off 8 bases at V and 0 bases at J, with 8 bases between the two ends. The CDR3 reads CASYSLAKNIQYF. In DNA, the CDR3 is TGTGCCAGCTACTCTCTAGCCAAAAACATTCAGTACTTC.

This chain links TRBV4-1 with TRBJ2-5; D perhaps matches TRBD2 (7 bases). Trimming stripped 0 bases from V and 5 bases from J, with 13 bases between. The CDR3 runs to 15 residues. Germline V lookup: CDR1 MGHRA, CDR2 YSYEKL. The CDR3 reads CASSQDGGGPETQYF. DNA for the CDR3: TGCGCCAGCAGCCAAGATGGGGGGGGGCCGGAGACCCAGTACTTC.

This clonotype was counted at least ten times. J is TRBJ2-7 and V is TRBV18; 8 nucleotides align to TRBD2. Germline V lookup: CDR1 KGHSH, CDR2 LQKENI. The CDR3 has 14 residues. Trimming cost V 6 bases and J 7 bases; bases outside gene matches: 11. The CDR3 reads CASSHSGGRFEQYF. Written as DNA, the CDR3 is TGTGCCAGCTCCCACAGCGGGGGCAGGTTTGAGCAGTACTTC.

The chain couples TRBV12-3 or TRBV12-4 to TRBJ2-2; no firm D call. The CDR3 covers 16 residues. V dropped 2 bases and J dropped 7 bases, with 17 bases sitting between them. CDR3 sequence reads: CASSLLYGLGGGELFF. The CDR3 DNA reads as TGTGCCAGCAGTTTATTATACGGTCTAGGCGGCGGGGAGCTGTTTTTT.

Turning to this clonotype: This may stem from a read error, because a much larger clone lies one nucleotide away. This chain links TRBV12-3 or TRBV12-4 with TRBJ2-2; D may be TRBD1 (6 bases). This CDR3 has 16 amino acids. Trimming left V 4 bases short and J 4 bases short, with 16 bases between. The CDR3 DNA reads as TGTGCCAGCAGTTCTGCCCCAGGACAGTCCACCGGGGAGCTGTTTTTT. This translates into CASSSAPGQSTGELFF.

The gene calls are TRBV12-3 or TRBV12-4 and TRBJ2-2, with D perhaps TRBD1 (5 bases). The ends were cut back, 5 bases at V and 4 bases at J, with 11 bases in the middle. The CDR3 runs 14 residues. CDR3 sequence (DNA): TGTGCCAGCAGTCCATATCAGGGCACCGGGGAGCTGTTTTTT. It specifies CASSPYQGTGELFF.

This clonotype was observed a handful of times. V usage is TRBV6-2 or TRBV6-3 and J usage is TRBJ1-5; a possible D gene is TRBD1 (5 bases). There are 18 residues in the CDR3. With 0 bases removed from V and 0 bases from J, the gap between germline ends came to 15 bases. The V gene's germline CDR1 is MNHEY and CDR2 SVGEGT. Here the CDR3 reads CASSYSGQGLYSNQPQHF. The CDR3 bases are TGTGCCAGCAGTTACTCTGGGCAGGGACTATATAGCAATCAGCCCCAGCATTTT.

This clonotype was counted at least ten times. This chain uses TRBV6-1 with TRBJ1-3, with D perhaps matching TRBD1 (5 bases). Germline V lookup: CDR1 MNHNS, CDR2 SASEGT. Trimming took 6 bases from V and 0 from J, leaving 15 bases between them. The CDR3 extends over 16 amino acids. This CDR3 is CASSHGGTLSGNTIYF. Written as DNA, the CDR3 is TGTGCCAGCAGCCACGGGGGGACCCTCTCTGGAAACACCATATATTTT.

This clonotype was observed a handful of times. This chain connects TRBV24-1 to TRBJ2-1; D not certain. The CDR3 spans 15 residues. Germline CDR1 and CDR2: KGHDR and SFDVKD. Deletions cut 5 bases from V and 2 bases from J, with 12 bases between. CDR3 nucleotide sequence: TGTGCCACCAGTGTCGCCGGCAGTACCTACAATGAGCAGTTCTTC. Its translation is CATSVAGSTYNEQFF.